This T cell receptor (beta chain) was captured in a study of blood T cell repertoires in COVID-19. The CDR3 has 13 amino acids. Germline V gene data show CDR1 as SGHTA and CDR2 as FQGNSA. V was shortened by 1 base and J by 7 bases, with 7 bases between the two germline ends. Original processing methods: The authors estimated nucleated cell counts from reference gene primer amplification. The method was immunoSEQ multiplex PCR; TCRdb's version includes in-frame clones alone and lacks a portion of them. V and J calls and clone size are given by that table; D and trimming were obtained from the DNA. The sample holds about 88,000 clones; 85% to 95% are singletons and the top ten take over 1.5%.

The source material was peripheral blood. This rearrangement joins TRBV7-2 to TRBJ2-2, with D perhaps TRBD2 (6 bases). The TCR sequence derives from a man in his sixties with acute or convalescent COVID-19. The CDR3 region is CASSLEGGGELFF. As DNA, the CDR3 is TGTGCCAGCAGCTTAGAGGGAGGCGGGGAGCTGTTTTTT. The full variable domain, in which reference TRBV7-2 and TRBJ2-2 provide the parts outside the CDR3, is GAGVSQSPSNKVTEKGKDVELRCDPISGHTALYWYRQSLGQGLEFLIYFQGNSAPDKSGLPSDRFSAERTGGSVSTLTIQRTQQEDSAVYLCASSLEGGGELFFGEGSRLTVL.